This T cell receptor beta chain came from a study of CD8+CD57+ T cells in acquired aplastic anemia. CDR3 and TCR beta VDJ profiling relied on genomic DNA as the template. TCRdb analysed the reads with MiXCR anew, one entry per CDR3 protein. Among 250,000 to 350,000 distinct CDR3 sequences listed, 56% were seen once. The TCR was taken from a human donor with severe aplastic anemia or a healthy control (not recorded which). Sample: sorted CD4+, CD8+, or CD8+CD57+ T cells (not recorded which) from PBMCs.

This CDR3 is CATSDRENNSPLHF. CDR3 DNA sequence: TGTGCCACCTCAGACAGGGAGAATAATTCACCCCTCCACTTT. The V gene is TRBV10-3, the J gene TRBJ1-6, with 7 bases matching TRBD1. Germline V gene data show CDR1 as ENHRY and CDR2 as SYGVKD. V lost 10 bases and J lost 5; bases outside the gene matches: 8. This CDR3 region has 14 residues.